This TCR beta chain appears in the sequencing data of a study of human T cells and chemical hapten exposure. Overall study: Donors were sensitized with 2% DPC on the upper inner arm. Study-wide findings and caveats: Expanded TCRs formed significantly more large CDR3 similarity clusters than controls.

The time point: pre-sensitization, week 0. Treatment: therapeutic diphenylcyclopropenone sensitization with weekly scalp DPC. Before extraction, the whole blood was not fractionated, and total RNA was taken from it. The sample holds a few counts of this clonotype. Antigen specificity is unknown. In the original processing: TCR counts had a median of about 100,000 per sample and spanned about 23,224 to 690,600. TCRdb ran MiXCR on the RACE reads and lists one entry per CDR3 protein. The V and J calls, along with clone size, are taken from TCRdb and not from the paper's own processing. The table lists about 68,000 distinct CDR3 sequences, 10% to 11% of them singletons. Germline V CDR1 and CDR2: KGHDR, SFDVKD. Trimming stripped 3 bases from V and 5 bases from J, with 9 bases between. CDR3 length: 13 residues.

The chain is built from TRBV24-1 and TRBJ2-5; D could derive from TRBD1 or TRBD2 (5 bases each). The material sequenced was whole blood, taken in connection with sensitization to the hapten diphenylcyclopropenone (DPC). The receptor's source is a woman aged 45-60 years with alopecia areata. Some clones in this sample may be carry-over from other donors' samples. The DNA of the CDR3 is TGTGCCACCAGTGATCGGGACCCCGAGACCCAGTACTTC. Its translation is CATSDRDPETQYF.